Detailed here is one T cell receptor (beta chain). This clone turned up a few times. This receptor's antigen is unknown. Base qualities are not recorded, but no much larger clone differs from it by a single base. Each donor gave one peripheral blood draw, averaging roughly 120 mL, which was collected into heparinised tubes. A BD FACSAria II was used to sort naive, central memory, regulatory and stem cell-like memory CD4+ T cells with a panel that included CD45RO, CCR7, CD25, CD127, CD95 and CD27. Purity was above 98% for every sorted population. PBMCs were isolated immediately by Lymphoprep density gradient centrifugation and stained directly without culture. To minimize batch effects, samples were stained and sorted in pairs, one healthy donor with one patient per experiment. Including the terminal cysteine and phenylalanine, the CDR3 comprises 15 residues. Of all the DNA, just the CDR3 is kept, 45 bases in frame from base 1. The germline V gene gives CDR1 as SGHDN and CDR2 as FVKESK. The V end loses 0 bases and the J end loses 2 bases, and a stretch of 7 bases separates them.

These data are taken from a study of beta chain features in type 1 diabetes (dated by TCRdb to the late 2010s). Regarding the complete study: Patients and healthy donors did not differ in mean age, gender distribution, total cell number or subset yield. A total of roughly 110 million sorted cells were examined across all samples, and the number of cells per subset was strongly correlated with RNA yield. In the study, TCRB repertoires of sorted circulating CD4+ T cell subsets from recently diagnosed type 1 diabetes patients were compared with those of matched healthy donors. Whereas all 30 or so donors provided naive and central memory subsets, regulatory and stem cell-like memory subsets were isolated from just 8 patients and about 8 healthy donors. What the study reported, not specific to this receptor: Because cDNA was sequenced instead of genomic DNA, highly expressing activated cells could be over-represented, though the groups showed no difference in activation or CD3 levels. The naive, central memory and regulatory TCRB repertoires appeared to resemble one another more closely among patients than among healthy donors. Patients with type 1 diabetes made fewer insertions and deleted more nucleotides at VDJ recombination sites, implying thymic rearrangement abnormalities. Because the HLA sub-analyses included only small numbers of individuals, any influence of HLA type on TCRB rearrangement was left unresolved. Type 1 diabetes patients showed a moderate but significant shortening of TCRB CDR3 length in all four CD4+ subsets. Shorter templates might be favored by PCR, yet because patient and control samples were amplified and corrected together, any such skew would affect both groups equally.

The entire amount of isolated RNA was reverse transcribed using the High Capacity cDNA Reverse Transcription Kit, so the sequenced TCRB transcripts were expressed ones. Deep immunoSEQ sequencing was applied to naive, central memory and regulatory T cell samples, giving an average of roughly 3.5 million total reads per sample. Sorted cells were lysed in RLT buffer, and RNA was extracted using DNase-treated RNeasy Micro or Mini kits according to cell number. To prevent cross-contamination, each cell subset was processed individually, whereas patient and healthy donor samples were processed jointly. The immunoSEQ multiplex PCR was used to amplify TCRB sequences from cDNA, yielding 87-bp fragments that span the CDR3 region. Sequencing of the amplicons was performed on the Illumina HiSeq platform. The paper's processing steps were these. PCR bias was corrected computationally using synthetic template baselines, and reads within Hamming distance 2 were collapsed, with unmergeable singletons discarded. Reads were aligned against IMGT to assign V, D and J genes, CDR3 length and insertions or deletions at six rearrangement sites. Within each subset, clonotype counts were normalized to sorted cell number, after which true diversity and Gini coefficients were computed with the tcR R package. The overlap coefficient, calculated on TCRB nucleotide sequences, was used to measure repertoire sharing. Out-of-frame TCRB sequences from naive cells were analyzed to stand in for the pre-selection repertoire. In its TCRdb copy, this immuneACCESS table keeps in-frame sequences only and misses some clones. Where compared with another copy, unresolved V genes explain less than half of these, and the others have no known cause. Clone size and V and J calls were adopted from that table, with D and trimming inferred from the DNA. Across this sample there are 400,000 to 550,000 clones, with around 10% seen only once. The ten largest clones add up to roughly 0.046% of the sample.

The specimen sequenced was naive CD4+ T cells from blood. Sample cell subset or site, as interpreted from the label and publication: true naive CD4+ T cells. This TCR was recovered from a woman younger than 30 in good health. The rearranged chain carries TRBV14 and TRBJ2-2; the D gene cannot be resolved reliably. The bases are TGTGCCAGCAGCCAAGATCAGATCAACACCGGGGAGCTGTTTTTT. Its protein is CASSQDQINTGELFF.